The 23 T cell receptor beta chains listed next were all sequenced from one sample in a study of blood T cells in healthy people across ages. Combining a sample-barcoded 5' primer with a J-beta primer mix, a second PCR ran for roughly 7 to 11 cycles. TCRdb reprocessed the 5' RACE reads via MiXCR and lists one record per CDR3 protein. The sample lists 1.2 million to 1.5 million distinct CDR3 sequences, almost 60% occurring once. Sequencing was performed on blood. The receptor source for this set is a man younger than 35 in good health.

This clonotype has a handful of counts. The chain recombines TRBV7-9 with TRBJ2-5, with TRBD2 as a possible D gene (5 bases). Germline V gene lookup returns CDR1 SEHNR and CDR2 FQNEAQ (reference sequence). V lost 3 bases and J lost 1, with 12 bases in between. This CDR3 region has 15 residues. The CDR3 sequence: CASSFILGSQETQYF. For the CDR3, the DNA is TGTGCCAGCAGCTTCATCCTGGGGAGCCAAGAGACCCAGTACTTC.

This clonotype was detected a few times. The chain's CDR3 is CSAPPGLADEQYF. CDR3 DNA sequence: TGCAGTGCCCCGCCGGGACTCGCTGACGAGCAGTACTTC. The J gene is TRBJ2-7, the V gene TRBV20-1; maybe TRBD2 (6 bases). V lost 6 bases to trimming and J lost 5 bases, with 17 bases between them. The CDR3 runs 13 residues. In germline, CDR1 is DFQATT, CDR2 SNEGSKA (reference sequence).

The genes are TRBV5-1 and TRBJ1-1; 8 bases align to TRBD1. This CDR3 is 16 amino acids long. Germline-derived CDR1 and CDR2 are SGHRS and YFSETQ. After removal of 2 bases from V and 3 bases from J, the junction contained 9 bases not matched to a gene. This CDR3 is CASSFRTGRVDTEAFF. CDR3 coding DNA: TGCGCCAGCAGCTTCCGGACAGGGAGGGTTGACACTGAAGCTTTCTTT.

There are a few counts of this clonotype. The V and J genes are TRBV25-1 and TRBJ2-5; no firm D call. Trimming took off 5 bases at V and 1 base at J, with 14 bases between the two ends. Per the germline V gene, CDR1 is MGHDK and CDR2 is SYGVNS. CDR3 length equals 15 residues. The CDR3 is CASSTSGISQETQYF. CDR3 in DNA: TGTGCCAGCAGTACCTCGGGTATCAGCCAAGAGACCCAGTACTTC.

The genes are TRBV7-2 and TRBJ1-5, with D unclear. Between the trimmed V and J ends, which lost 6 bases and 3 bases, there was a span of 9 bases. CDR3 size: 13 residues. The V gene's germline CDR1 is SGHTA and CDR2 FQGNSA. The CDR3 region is CASSYLFNQPQHF. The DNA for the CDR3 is TGTGCCAGCAGTTACCTATTCAATCAGCCCCAGCATTTT. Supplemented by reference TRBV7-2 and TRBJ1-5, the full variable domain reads GAGVSQSPSNKVTEKGKDVELRCDPISGHTALYWYRQSLGQGLEFLIYFQGNSAPDKSGLPSDRFSAERTGGSVSTLTIQRTQQEDSAVYLCASSYLFNQPQHFGDGTRLSIL.

CDR3 sequence reads: CASSLAGGIDEQYF. CDR3 sequence (DNA): TGTGCCAGCAGCTTAGCGGGGGGTATCGACGAGCAGTACTTC. The J gene is TRBJ2-7, the V gene TRBV7-2, with D possibly TRBD2 on 6 matching bases. Trimming took off 0 bases at V and 5 bases at J, with 11 bases between the two ends. There are 14 residues in the CDR3. CDR1 and CDR2 from the germline V gene are SGHTA and FQGNSA.

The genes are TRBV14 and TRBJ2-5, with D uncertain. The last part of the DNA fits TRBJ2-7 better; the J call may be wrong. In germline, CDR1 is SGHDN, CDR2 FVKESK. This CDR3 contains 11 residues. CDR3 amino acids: CASSQTREQYF. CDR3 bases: TGTGCCAGCAGCCAAACCCGCGAGCAGTACTTC.

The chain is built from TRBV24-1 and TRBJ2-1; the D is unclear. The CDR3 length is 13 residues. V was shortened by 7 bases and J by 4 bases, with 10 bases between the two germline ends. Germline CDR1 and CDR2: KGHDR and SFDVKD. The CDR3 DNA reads TGTGCCACCAGGGCCGGAGAATACAATGAGCAGTTCTTC. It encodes CATRAGEYNEQFF.

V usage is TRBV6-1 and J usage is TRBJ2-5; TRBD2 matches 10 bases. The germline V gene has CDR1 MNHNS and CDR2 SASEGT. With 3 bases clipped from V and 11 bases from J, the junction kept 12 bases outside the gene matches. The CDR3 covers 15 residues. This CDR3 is CASSDFSGRADGQYF. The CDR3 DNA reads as TGTGCCAGCAGTGATTTCAGCGGGAGGGCGGACGGGCAGTACTTC.

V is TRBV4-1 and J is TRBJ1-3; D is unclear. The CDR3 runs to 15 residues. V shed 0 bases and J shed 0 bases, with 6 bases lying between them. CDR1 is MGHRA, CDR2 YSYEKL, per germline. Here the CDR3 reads CASSQDSNSGNTIYF. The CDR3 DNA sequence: TGCGCCAGCAGCCAAGATTCGAACTCTGGAAACACCATATATTTT.

The CDR3 bases are TGTGCCAGCAGCCAAAGTACAACAGGGGCGAGGGGCTACACCTTC. Translation: CASSQSTTGARGYTF. The J gene is TRBJ1-2, the V gene TRBV27, with 7 bases aligning to TRBD1. In germline, CDR1 is MNHEY, CDR2 SMNVEV (reference sequence). CDR3 size: 15 residues. Unmatched junction bases numbered 15, after V lost 6 bases and J lost 8 bases.

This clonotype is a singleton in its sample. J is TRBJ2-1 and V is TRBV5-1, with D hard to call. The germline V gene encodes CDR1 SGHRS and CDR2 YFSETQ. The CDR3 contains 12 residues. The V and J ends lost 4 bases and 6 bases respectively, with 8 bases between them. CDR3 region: CASSGWVNEQFF. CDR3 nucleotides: TGCGCCAGCAGCGGGTGGGTCAATGAGCAGTTCTTC.

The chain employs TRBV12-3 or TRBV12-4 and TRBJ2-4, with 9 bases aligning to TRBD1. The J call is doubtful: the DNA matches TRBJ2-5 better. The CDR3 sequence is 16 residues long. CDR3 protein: CASSSSDMDRGETQYF. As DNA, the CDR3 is TGTGCCAGCAGTTCCTCAGACATGGACAGGGGAGAGACCCAGTACTTC.

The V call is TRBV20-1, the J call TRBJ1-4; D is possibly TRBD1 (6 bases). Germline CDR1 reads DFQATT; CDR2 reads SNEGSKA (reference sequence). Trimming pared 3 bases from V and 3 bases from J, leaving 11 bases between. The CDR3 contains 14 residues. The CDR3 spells CSARSGEANEKLFF. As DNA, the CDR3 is TGCAGTGCTAGGTCAGGGGAAGCTAATGAAAAACTGTTTTTT.

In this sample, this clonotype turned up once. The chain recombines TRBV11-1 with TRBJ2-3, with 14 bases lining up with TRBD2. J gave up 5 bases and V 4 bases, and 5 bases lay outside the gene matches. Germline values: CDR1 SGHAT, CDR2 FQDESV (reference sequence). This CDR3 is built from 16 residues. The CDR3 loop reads CASSSRLAGGRDTQYF. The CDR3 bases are TGTGCCAGCAGCTCCCGACTAGCGGGGGGGCGAGATACGCAGTATTTT.

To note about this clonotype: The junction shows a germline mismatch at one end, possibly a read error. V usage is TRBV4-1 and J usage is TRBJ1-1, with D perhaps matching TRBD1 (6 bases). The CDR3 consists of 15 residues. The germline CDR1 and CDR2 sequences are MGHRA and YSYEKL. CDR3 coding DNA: TGCGCCAGAAGCCACAGGGCAGGTATAGGCACTGAAGCTTTCTTT. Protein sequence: CARSHRAGIGTEAFF.

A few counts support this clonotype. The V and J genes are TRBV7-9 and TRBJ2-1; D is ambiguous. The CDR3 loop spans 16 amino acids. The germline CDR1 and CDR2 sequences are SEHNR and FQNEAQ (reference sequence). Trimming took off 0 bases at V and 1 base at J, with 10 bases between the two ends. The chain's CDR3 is CASSLARRQSYNEQFF. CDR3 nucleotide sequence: TGTGCCAGCAGCTTAGCGCGGCGTCAATCCTACAATGAGCAGTTCTTC.

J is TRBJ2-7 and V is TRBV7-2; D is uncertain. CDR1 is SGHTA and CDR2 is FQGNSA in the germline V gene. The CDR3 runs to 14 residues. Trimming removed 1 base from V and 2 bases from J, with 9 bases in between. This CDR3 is CASSLEDLPYEQYF. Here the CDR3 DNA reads TGTGCCAGCAGCTTAGAGGACCTACCCTACGAGCAGTACTTC. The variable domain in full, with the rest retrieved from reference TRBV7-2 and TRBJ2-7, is GAGVSQSPSNKVTEKGKDVELRCDPISGHTALYWYRQSLGQGLEFLIYFQGNSAPDKSGLPSDRFSAERTGGSVSTLTIQRTQQEDSAVYLCASSLEDLPYEQYFGPGTRLTVT.

The CDR3 loop reads CSAQTGLGYTF. The DNA of the CDR3 is TGCAGTGCTCAGACGGGCCTTGGCTACACCTTC. The V and J genes are TRBV20-1 and TRBJ1-2; D call uncertain. Germline V gene lookup returns CDR1 DFQATT and CDR2 SNEGSKA (reference sequence). The CDR3 runs to 11 residues. Deletions cut 5 bases from V and 7 bases from J, with 11 bases between.

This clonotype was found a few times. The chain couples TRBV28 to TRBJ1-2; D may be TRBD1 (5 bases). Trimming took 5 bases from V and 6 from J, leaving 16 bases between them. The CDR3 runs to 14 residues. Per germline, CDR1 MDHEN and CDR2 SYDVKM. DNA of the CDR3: TGTGCCAGCAGTCGCATGGGACTTCCCGATGGCTACACCTTC. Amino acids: CASSRMGLPDGYTF.

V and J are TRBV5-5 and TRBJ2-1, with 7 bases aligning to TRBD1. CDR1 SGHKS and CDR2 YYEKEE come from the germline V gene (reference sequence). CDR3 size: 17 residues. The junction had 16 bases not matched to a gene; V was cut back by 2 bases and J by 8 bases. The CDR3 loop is CASSFWDRAPKGDEQFF. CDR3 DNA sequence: TGTGCCAGCAGCTTTTGGGACAGAGCCCCCAAAGGCGATGAGCAGTTCTTC.

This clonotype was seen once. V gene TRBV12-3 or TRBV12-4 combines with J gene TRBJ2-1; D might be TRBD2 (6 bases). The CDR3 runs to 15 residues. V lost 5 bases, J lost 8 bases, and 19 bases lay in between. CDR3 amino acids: CASSPSGPPRDEQFF. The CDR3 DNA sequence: TGTGCCAGCAGTCCAAGCGGGCCCCCGAGGGATGAGCAGTTCTTC.

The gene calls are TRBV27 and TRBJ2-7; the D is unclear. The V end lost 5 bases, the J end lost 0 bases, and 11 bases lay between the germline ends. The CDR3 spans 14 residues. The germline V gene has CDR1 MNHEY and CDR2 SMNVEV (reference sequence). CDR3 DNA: TGTGCCAGCAGTGTTTCTAGGGCCTCCTACGAGCAGTACTTC. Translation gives CASSVSRASYEQYF.